This T cell receptor (beta chain) was captured in a study of T cell responses to AZD1222 COVID-19 vaccine. Study-level points and caveats: Nearly half of the spike-specific TCRs reportedly recognize variant regions that carry no mutations. Seropositivity was recorded at baseline in only 6 or 7 AZD1222 recipients.

Repertoires were generated with immunoSEQ multiplex PCR, while TCRdb's copy carries only in-frame clones and drops some. The sample contains about 130,000 clones, 84% of which appear only once. In regard to this clone: Its antigen is not known.

V shed 7 bases and J shed 5 bases, with 20 bases lying between them. This CDR3 is 15 amino acids long. Per germline, CDR1 MDHEN and CDR2 SYDVKM. Sequencing was performed on peripheral blood, taken on day 0 of AZD1222 vaccination. V is TRBV28 and J is TRBJ1-1; TRBD1 is a possible D gene (5 bases). The receptor was derived from an adult in good health. The CDR3 sequence: CASNIPGQGRTEAFF. Here the CDR3 DNA reads TGTGCCAGCAACATACCGGGCCAGGGTAGGACTGAAGCTTTCTTT.